This T cell receptor (beta chain) was obtained from a study of control samples from healthy donors and cancer patients. The repertoire was sequenced with immunoSEQ multiplex PCR; TCRdb's copy has only in-frame clones and lacks some. The repertoire holds about 160,000 clones, with about 94% as singletons. The CDR3 is made up of 15 amino acids. From germline, CDR1 is MDHEN and CDR2 SYDVKM. The V and J ends lost 5 bases and 1 base respectively, with 14 bases between them. The sequenced sample consisted of PBMCs. This TCR came from a man between 60 and 75 years old with colorectal cancer. This chain links TRBV28 with TRBJ1-1; TRBD1 is a possible D gene (6 bases). The CDR3 sequence: CASSPTGQKNTEAFF. The CDR3 coding sequence is TGTGCCAGCAGTCCAACCGGACAGAAGAACACTGAAGCTTTCTTT.